The 31 T cell receptor beta chains given below trace back to one sample, sequenced in a study of OX40 agonist ivuxolimab in advanced cancers. Data came from immunoSEQ multiplex PCR; TCRdb stores just in-frame clones and leaves some out. The data show some 80,000 clones, less than 85% seen once. Sequencing used CD4+ or CD8+ T cells sorted from blood, obtained in a trial of the OX40 agonist ivuxolimab. Source of these receptors: an adult with an advanced solid tumor such as melanoma, head and neck, liver or kidney cancer.

The V gene is TRBV30, the J gene TRBJ1-2, with D uncertain. Germline V gene sequence: CDR1 GTSNPN, CDR2 SVGIG (reference sequence). This CDR3 contains 13 residues. V was shortened by 1 base and J by 0 bases, with 6 bases between the two germline ends. Here the CDR3 reads CAWSGPSNYGYTF. In DNA form, the CDR3 reads TGTGCCTGGAGTGGCCCGTCTAACTATGGCTACACCTTC.

V is TRBV6-5 and J is TRBJ2-1; TRBD2 aligns across 12 bases. This CDR3 has 15 amino acids. From germline, CDR1 is MNHEY and CDR2 SVGAGI. Unmatched junction bases numbered 4, after V lost 6 bases and J lost 4 bases. CDR3 bases: TGTGCCAGCAGCAAGGGGACTAGCGGGTACAATGAGCAGTTCTTC. Amino acid sequence: CASSKGTSGYNEQFF.

In this sample, this clone turned up once. This rearrangement joins TRBV6-5 to TRBJ1-3; 7 bases match TRBD1. CDR3 length: 13 residues. Germline V gene data show CDR1 as MNHEY and CDR2 as SVGAGI. J was trimmed by 9 bases and V by 5 bases; bases with no gene match: 7. The CDR3 protein is CASSLRTGSTIYF. The CDR3 bases are TGTGCCAGCAGTCTCCGGACAGGTTCCACCATATATTTT.

The chain is built from TRBV6-6 and TRBJ2-5; the D is unclear. This CDR3 is 12 amino acids long. V was cut by 8 bases and J by 1 base, with 8 bases left in between. Germline assignment: CDR1 MNHNY and CDR2 SVGAGI (reference sequence). The CDR3: CASGATQETQYF. The CDR3, as DNA: TGTGCCAGCGGCGCGACCCAAGAGACCCAGTACTTC.

The chain uses TRBV5-1 and TRBJ1-1; D not resolved. CDR1 is SGHRS and CDR2 is YFSETQ in the germline V gene. The CDR3 covers 13 residues. V lost 2 bases, J lost 1 base, and 6 bases lay in between. The CDR3 nucleotides are TGCGCCAGCAGCTTTACTACGAACACTGAAGCTTTCTTT. Translated: CASSFTTNTEAFF.

A word on this clone: This CDR3 is also generated by other DNA sequences in the sample. The chain combines TRBV5-1 with TRBJ2-7; 9 positions agree with TRBD1. The germline V gene has CDR1 SGHRS and CDR2 YFSETQ. The CDR3 has 14 residues. V lost 0 bases, J lost 2 bases, and 0 bases stayed unmatched. The CDR3 spells CASSLGTGAYEQYF. CDR3 DNA: TGCGCCAGCAGCTTGGGGACAGGGGCCTACGAGCAGTACTTC.

The rearrangement uses TRBV19 and TRBJ1-1; weak D call: TRBD1 (6 bases). The CDR3 covers 14 residues. Germline CDR1 and CDR2: LNHDA and SQIVND (reference sequence). V was trimmed by 5 bases and J by 5 bases, leaving 15 bases between them. This chain's CDR3 is CASSLAHRATEAFF. The CDR3 region has the DNA TGTGCCAGTAGTTTAGCCCACAGGGCTACTGAAGCTTTCTTT.

The J gene is TRBJ2-7, the V gene TRBV5-1, with D perhaps being TRBD1 or TRBD2 (5 bases each). This CDR3 has 14 amino acids. CDR1 and CDR2 from the germline V gene are SGHRS and YFSETQ. Trimming took off 4 bases at V and 6 bases at J, with 17 bases between the two ends. In nucleotides, the CDR3 is TGCGCCAGCAGCCCCAATGGGGACCTAGGCGAGCAGTACTTC. Translation: CASSPNGDLGEQYF.

This chain uses TRBV15 with TRBJ1-1; D gene unclear. Trimming pared 4 bases from V and 1 base from J, leaving 13 bases between. Germline V CDR1 and CDR2: LNHNV, YYDKDF (reference sequence). This CDR3 comprises 15 residues. As DNA, the CDR3 is TGTGCCACCAGCACGACCTCCCCCGGGAACACTGAAGCTTTCTTT. It translates to CATSTTSPGNTEAFF.

This rearrangement joins TRBV4-3 to TRBJ1-2, with 8 bases fitting TRBD1. The CDR3 totals 16 residues. V shed 6 bases, J shed 8 bases, and the junction held 17 bases outside the gene matches. CDR1 is LGHNA, CDR2 YSLEER, per germline. CDR3 DNA: TGCGCCAGCAGTCAGATCGGGACAGGCCGCGAGGGAGGCTACACCTTC. Translated, it gives CASSQIGTGREGGYTF.

This clone was seen more than once but under ten times. V and J are TRBV7-9 and TRBJ1-1, with 7 bases fitting TRBD1. The germline V gene encodes CDR1 SEHNR and CDR2 FQNEAQ (reference sequence). CDR3 length: 14 amino acids. V shed 6 bases, J shed 4 bases, and the junction held 8 bases outside the gene matches. DNA for the CDR3: TGTGCCAGCAGAAACCCAGGGGGTAGCACTGAAGCTTTCTTT. The encoded protein is CASRNPGGSTEAFF.

The table lists this clone with a count of one. This sequence joins TRBV6-1 and TRBJ1-5; TRBD1 is a possible D gene (5 bases). This CDR3 region has 13 residues. The V and J ends lost 9 bases and 4 bases respectively, with 13 bases between them. The germline CDR1 and CDR2 sequences are MNHNS and SASEGT. The CDR3 DNA follows: TGTGCCAGTACGAGGGACGGGAATCAGCCCCAGCATTTT. It encodes CASTRDGNQPQHF.

V gene TRBV9 combines with J gene TRBJ2-3; TRBD1 aligns across 8 bases. Germline CDR1 and CDR2: SGDLS and YYNGEE. The CDR3 is 15 residues long. V was pared by 4 bases and J by 4 bases, with 8 bases of the junction left unmatched. CDR3: CASSYRTGSPDTQYF. In DNA form, the CDR3 reads TGTGCCAGCAGCTATCGGACAGGGTCGCCAGATACGCAGTATTTT.

The V and J genes are TRBV29-1 and TRBJ2-3; no definite D call. CDR3 length: 14 residues. Germline-derived CDR1 and CDR2 are SQVTM and ANQGSEA. Deletions cut 7 bases from V and 0 bases from J, with 14 bases between. CDR3: CSARRASSTDTQYF. The CDR3 nucleotides are TGCAGCGCCCGCCGGGCTTCTAGCACAGATACGCAGTATTTT.

In the case of this clone: In the same sample, other DNA sequences code for this CDR3. The chain is built from TRBV25-1 and TRBJ1-1; D gene uncertain. Trimming took 1 base from V and 0 from J, leaving 3 bases between them. The CDR3 totals 13 residues. The V gene's germline CDR1 is MGHDK and CDR2 SYGVNS. CDR3: CASSESMNTEAFF. The CDR3 DNA sequence: TGTGCCAGCAGTGAATCGATGAACACTGAAGCTTTCTTT.

This chain links TRBV2 with TRBJ1-1; weak D call: TRBD1 (5 bases). The CDR3 totals 17 residues. The germline V gene encodes CDR1 SNHLY and CDR2 FYNNEI. Trimming took off 0 bases at V and 0 bases at J, with 14 bases between the two ends. The CDR3: CASSEALQEGMNTEAFF. The CDR3 DNA sequence: TGTGCCAGCAGTGAAGCGCTCCAGGAGGGGATGAACACTGAAGCTTTCTTT.

The chain couples TRBV2 to TRBJ2-3; D not resolved. The CDR3 has 16 residues. Between the trimmed V and J ends, which lost 7 bases and 0 bases, there was a span of 17 bases. Germline assignment: CDR1 SNHLY and CDR2 FYNNEI. CDR3: CASKGAGRASTDTQYF. CDR3 nucleotide sequence: TGTGCCAGCAAAGGAGCCGGACGTGCTAGCACAGATACGCAGTATTTT. Full variable domain (remainder filled in from reference TRBV2 and TRBJ2-3): EPEVTQTPSHQVTQMGQEVILRCVPISNHLYFYWYRQILGQKVEFLVSFYNNEISEKSEIFDDQFSVERPDGSNFTLKIRSTKLEDSAMYFCASKGAGRASTDTQYFGPGTRLTVL.

This clone was seen at least ten times. The rearrangement links TRBV14 to TRBJ1-3; D is uncertain. V gave up 1 base and J gave up 5 bases, with 6 bases separating them. The CDR3 runs 13 residues. Looked up from germline, CDR1 is SGHDN and CDR2 is FVKESK. The CDR3 here is CASSQVYRNTIYF. The DNA for the CDR3 is TGTGCCAGCAGCCAAGTGTATAGAAACACCATATATTTT.

This chain joins TRBV6-6 and TRBJ1-5, with 10 nucleotides matching TRBD1. The germline V gene has CDR1 MNHNY and CDR2 SVGAGI (reference sequence). The CDR3 runs to 15 residues. The J segment lost 4 bases and the V segment lost 6 bases, leaving 6 bases of the junction unmatched. The CDR3, as DNA: TGTGCCAGCAGCGAGTCGGACAGGGGGAATCAGCCCCAGCATTTT. The encoded protein is CASSESDRGNQPQHF.

The chain recombines TRBV19 with TRBJ1-1; D is unresolved. The germline gives CDR1 LNHDA, CDR2 SQIVND (reference sequence). V shed 3 bases and J shed 1 base, with 12 bases lying between them. The CDR3 has 15 amino acids. CDR3 in DNA: TGTGCCAGTAGTATTCAGGTGCTTGGGAACACTGAAGCTTTCTTT. It is translated as CASSIQVLGNTEAFF.

The gene calls are TRBV7-8 and TRBJ2-1; D not resolved. From germline, CDR1 is SGHVS and CDR2 FQNEAQ. The V end was cut by 5 bases, the J end by 3 bases, with 20 bases between. CDR3 length: 17 residues. CDR3 coding DNA: TGTGCCAGCAGCCCCTCCGTGAAAATGGGTGACTACAATGAGCAGTTCTTC. Residues: CASSPSVKMGDYNEQFF.

The count of this clone is one. This chain links TRBV9 with TRBJ2-7, with TRBD1 identical over 8 bases. The CDR3 covers 15 residues. J lost 5 bases, V lost 1 base, and 8 bases had no gene match. CDR1 is SGDLS and CDR2 is YYNGEE in the germline V gene. The chain's CDR3 is CASSVRGAGGDEQYF. The CDR3 bases are TGTGCCAGCAGCGTAAGGGGGGCAGGGGGCGACGAGCAGTACTTC.

Turning to this clone: Relative to the germline gene, one junction end is altered; a read error may explain this. V is TRBV11-3 and J is TRBJ2-7, with D possibly TRBD1 on 5 matching bases. The CDR3 is 14 amino acids. Germline-derived CDR1 and CDR2 are SGHNT and YENEEA. The DNA for the CDR3 is TGTGCCAGCAGCTTAGAGGGCCCAAGGCAGGGTTTAAACTTC. Translated: CASSLEGPRQGLNF.

The J gene is TRBJ1-2, the V gene TRBV30, with D uncertain. Looked up from germline, CDR1 is GTSNPN and CDR2 is SVGIG (reference sequence). The length of the CDR3 is 13 residues. Trimming removed 0 bases at V and 9 bases at J, with 14 bases between. The CDR3 coding sequence is TGTGCCTGGAGTGTACTGGTCCGGGGTCGCTACACCTTC. Its translation is CAWSVLVRGRYTF.

The CDR3 DNA is TGTGCCAGCAGCCCCTATGTCGGGGGGGCCTTAACAGATACGCAGTATTTT. Translation gives CASSPYVGGALTDTQYF. The rearrangement uses TRBV14 and TRBJ2-3, with 8 bases matching TRBD2. Germline values: CDR1 SGHDN, CDR2 FVKESK. V was pared by 4 bases and J by 3 bases, with 12 bases of the junction left unmatched. The CDR3 has 17 residues. The variable domain in full, with the rest retrieved from reference TRBV14 and TRBJ2-3, is EAGVTQFPSHSVIEKGQTVTLRCDPISGHDNLYWYRRVMGKEIKFLLHFVKESKQDESGMPNNRFLAERTGGTYSTLKVQPAELEDSGVYFCASSPYVGGALTDTQYFGPGTRLTVL.

This rearrangement joins TRBV2 to TRBJ1-5, with 8 positions matching TRBD1. This CDR3 comprises 18 residues. Germline assignment: CDR1 SNHLY and CDR2 FYNNEI. V was pared by 5 bases and J by 2 bases, with 14 bases of the junction left unmatched. The CDR3 nucleotides read TGTGCCAGCAGTTGGGGCGCAGGGGGCGTAAGGGGCAATCAGCCCCAGCATTTT. Its protein product is CASSWGAGGVRGNQPQHF.

V is TRBV5-1 and J is TRBJ2-5; 7 nucleotides match TRBD1. The CDR3 totals 15 residues. V gave up 4 bases and J gave up 5 bases; unmatched junction bases: 11. Germline V gives CDR1 SGHRS, CDR2 YFSETQ. The CDR3 DNA reads TGCGCCAGCAGCCACAGAACAGGGGCGGTGGAGACCCAGTACTTC. Translation gives CASSHRTGAVETQYF.

The chain joins TRBV19 to TRBJ1-1; 8 nucleotides agree with TRBD1. Germline V gene data show CDR1 as LNHDA and CDR2 as SQIVND (reference sequence). The trim removed 2 bases at V and 5 bases at J, leaving 10 bases unmatched. The CDR3 extends over 16 amino acids. The CDR3 nucleotides read TGTGCCAGTAGTATACGCCAGGGGGCGTTTGGGACTGAAGCTTTCTTT. Translated: CASSIRQGAFGTEAFF.

CDR3 region: CASSPATGNEQYF. DNA of the CDR3: TGTGCCAGCAGTCCGGCGACAGGGAACGAGCAGTACTTC. The rearrangement joins TRBV6-5 to TRBJ2-7; 7 bases are shared with TRBD1. The germline gives CDR1 MNHEY, CDR2 SVGAGI. There are 13 residues in the CDR3. With V trimmed by 5 bases and J by 5 bases, 6 bases remained unmatched.

V usage is TRBV2 and J usage is TRBJ1-5; 11 bases are shared with TRBD1. In germline, CDR1 is SNHLY, CDR2 FYNNEI. This CDR3 contains 14 residues. J was trimmed by 6 bases and V by 6 bases; bases with no gene match: 4. Written as DNA, the CDR3 is TGTGCCAGCAGCTTGGGACAGGGGGGTCAGCCCCAGCATTTT. Protein sequence: CASSLGQGGQPQHF.

The gene calls are TRBV9 and TRBJ2-1, with TRBD2 identical over 14 bases. J was trimmed by 6 bases and V by 4 bases; bases with no gene match: 12. This CDR3 is built from 18 residues. The germline V gene encodes CDR1 SGDLS and CDR2 YYNGEE. The CDR3 here is CASSHPGEGTSGSNEQFF. DNA for the CDR3: TGTGCCAGCAGCCATCCCGGGGAAGGGACTAGCGGGAGCAATGAGCAGTTCTTC.